These 24 T cell receptor beta chains share one sample of origin, sequenced in a study of T-cell reconstitution after alpha-beta-depleted transplantation in children. It was with unique molecular identifiers that the TCRbeta library was prepared. TCRdb redid the calling of the PCR reads with MiXCR, one entry per CDR3 protein. The data hold about 470,000 distinct CDR3 sequences, with about 40% observed a single time. The source material was PBMCs, sampled before TCRalphabeta/CD19-depleted stem cell transplant. The receptor source for this set is a girl between 2 and 10 years old with aplastic anemia, due to receive a stem cell transplant.

This clonotype has a handful of counts. The chain has TRBV27 and TRBJ2-1; D may be TRBD2 (6 bases). Trimming pared 4 bases from V and 6 bases from J, leaving 13 bases between. Germline CDR1 MNHEY, CDR2 SMNVEV (reference sequence). CDR3 length: 14 residues. The CDR3 DNA is TGTGCCAGCAGTTCCCAGACTAGGGGCAATGAGCAGTTCTTC. Translating gives CASSSQTRGNEQFF.

This chain connects TRBV7-3 to TRBJ2-5; TRBD1 agrees at 10 bases. With 1 base clipped from V and 5 bases from J, the junction kept 7 bases outside the gene matches. CDR1 and CDR2 (germline): SGHTA, FQGTGA. The CDR3 is 16 residues long. This CDR3 reads CASSLNGPGQGETQYF. The DNA of the CDR3 is TGTGCCAGCAGCTTAAATGGTCCGGGACAGGGGGAGACCCAGTACTTC.

This chain uses TRBV20-1 with TRBJ2-2, with 12 bases that match TRBD2. The CDR3 extends over 15 amino acids. Looked up from germline, CDR1 is DFQATT and CDR2 is SNEGSKA (reference sequence). J lost 5 bases, V lost 1 base, and 2 bases had no gene match. The CDR3 is CSARGLAGETGELFF. The CDR3 DNA sequence: TGCAGTGCTAGAGGACTAGCGGGAGAGACCGGGGAGCTGTTTTTT.

This clonotype was counted ten times or more. This chain joins TRBV5-1 and TRBJ2-5, with a possible D match to TRBD1 (5 bases). The V end lost 0 bases, the J end lost 5 bases, and 11 bases lay between the germline ends. From germline, CDR1 is SGHRS and CDR2 YFSETQ. The CDR3 is 14 amino acids. CDR3 sequence: CASSLDSGLETQYF. CDR3 bases: TGCGCCAGCAGCTTGGATTCAGGGCTGGAGACCCAGTACTTC.

The V call is TRBV7-9, the J call TRBJ2-1; 11 bases match TRBD2. CDR1 is SEHNR, CDR2 FQNEAQ, per germline (reference sequence). V dropped 5 bases and J dropped 5; count of bases not matched to a gene: 5. The CDR3 loop spans 15 amino acids. The CDR3: CASSPTSGIDNEQFF. The CDR3, as DNA: TGTGCCAGCAGCCCGACTAGCGGGATAGACAATGAGCAGTTCTTC. Together with reference TRBV7-9 and TRBJ2-1, the CDR3 gives the full variable domain: DTGVSQNPRHKITKRGQNVTFRCDPISEHNRLYWYRQTLGQGPEFLTYFQNEAQLEKSRLLSDRFSAERPKGSFSTLEIQRTEQGDSAMYLCASSPTSGIDNEQFFGPGTRLTVL.

This clonotype appeared a few times. The V call is TRBV7-6, the J call TRBJ1-1; D unclear. The germline V gene encodes CDR1 SGHVS and CDR2 FNYEAQ. V was cut by 5 bases and J by 4 bases, with 8 bases left in between. The CDR3 contains 12 residues. The CDR3 here is CASSAAITEAFF. Here the CDR3 DNA reads TGTGCCAGCAGCGCCGCCATCACTGAAGCTTTCTTT.

This clonotype was recorded a few times. The genes are TRBV15 and TRBJ2-1; TRBD2 agrees at 7 bases. V was clipped by 1 base and J by 2 bases; unmatched bases: 5. The CDR3 covers 16 residues. CDR1 is LNHNV and CDR2 is YYDKDF in the germline V gene (reference sequence). The CDR3 DNA is TGTGCCACCAGCAGAGGACCTAGCGGACCCTACAATGAGCAGTTCTTC. Translation: CATSRGPSGPYNEQFF.

This chain joins TRBV20-1 and TRBJ2-1; D call uncertain. Germline V gives CDR1 DFQATT, CDR2 SNEGSKA (reference sequence). V lost 1 base and J lost 2, with 12 bases in between. The CDR3 sequence is 15 residues long. In DNA, the CDR3 is TGCAGTGCTAGAGGGGCCGAATTAACCTACAATGAGCAGTTCTTC. This codes for CSARGAELTYNEQFF.

This clonotype was picked up many times. The gene calls are TRBV20-1 and TRBJ1-3; D not certain. Trimming shortened V by 5 bases and J by 0 bases, and 5 bases separated the two germline ends. The length of the CDR3 is 12 residues. CDR1 DFQATT and CDR2 SNEGSKA come from the germline V gene (reference sequence). The CDR3 DNA reads as TGCAGTGCTGAGGGCTCTGGAAACACCATATATTTT. Translated, it gives CSAEGSGNTIYF.

With respect to this clonotype: A much larger clone differs by one base, so this may be a read error. V is TRBV7-2 and J is TRBJ2-7; 9 nucleotides agree with TRBD2. This CDR3 region has 13 residues. Germline CDR1 and CDR2: SGHTA and FQGNSA. The CDR3 nucleotides are TGTGGCAGCAGCTTAGCGGGAGCAGGGGAGCAGTACTTC. Amino acid sequence: CGSSLAGAGEQYF.

The V gene is TRBV7-9, the J gene TRBJ1-3; D remains unclear. Germline CDR1 SEHNR, CDR2 FQNEAQ (reference sequence). The CDR3 spans 15 residues. The V end lost 2 bases, the J end lost 2 bases, and 10 bases lay between the germline ends. The CDR3, as DNA: TGTGCCAGCAGCTTAATCGTCGCTGCTGGAAACACCATATATTTT. This gives the protein CASSLIVAAGNTIYF.

This chain connects TRBV20-1 to TRBJ2-3; tentatively, D is TRBD1 (5 bases). The CDR3 runs to 15 residues. CDR1 and CDR2 (germline): DFQATT, SNEGSKA (reference sequence). V lost 3 bases to trimming and J lost 0 bases, with 13 bases between them. The chain's CDR3 is CSASRPTVSTDTQYF. Here the CDR3 DNA reads TGCAGTGCTAGTCGCCCGACAGTTAGCACAGATACGCAGTATTTT.

This clonotype was seen a handful of times. The genes are TRBV20-1 and TRBJ2-2; D remains ambiguous. Per the germline V gene, CDR1 is DFQATT and CDR2 is SNEGSKA (reference sequence). The CDR3 totals 12 residues. The germline V and J ends were trimmed by 2 bases and 3 bases, with 4 bases remaining between them. As DNA, the CDR3 is TGCAGTGCTAGACCAGACACCGGGGAGCTGTTTTTT. This encodes CSARPDTGELFF.

This chain connects TRBV20-1 to TRBJ2-3; 11 bases line up with TRBD1. CDR1 is DFQATT, CDR2 SNEGSKA, per germline (reference sequence). The V segment lost 6 bases and the J segment 2 bases; nucleotides outside the gene matches: 10. The CDR3 totals 16 residues. The CDR3 DNA follows: TGCAGTGCGAGGGACAGGGGGAGTCCTTTCACAGATACGCAGTATTTT. As protein: CSARDRGSPFTDTQYF.

This clonotype was found many times. This chain connects TRBV12-3 or TRBV12-4 to TRBJ2-7; TRBD2 matches 8 bases. The J segment lost 1 base and the V segment lost 5 bases, leaving 7 bases of the junction unmatched. The CDR3 is made up of 15 amino acids. CDR3 in DNA: TGTGCCAGCAGTCCCGGGGGGGAGAGGTCCTACGAGCAGTACTTC. Protein sequence: CASSPGGERSYEQYF.

Ten or more counts support this clonotype. The chain uses TRBV28 and TRBJ2-5, with TRBD2 matching over 11 bases. The CDR3 consists of 15 residues. Looked up from germline, CDR1 is MDHEN and CDR2 is SYDVKM. V lost 6 bases to trimming and J lost 3 bases; unmatched junction nucleotides: 6. The CDR3 sequence is CASRTGGLAEETQYF. DNA of the CDR3: TGTGCCAGCAGAACGGGGGGACTAGCGGAAGAGACCCAGTACTTC.

The genes are TRBV20-1 and TRBJ2-7; D ambiguous. Germline assignment: CDR1 DFQATT and CDR2 SNEGSKA (reference sequence). The ends were cut back, 7 bases at V and 5 bases at J, with 15 bases in the middle. This CDR3 has 12 residues. Here the CDR3 DNA reads TGCAGTGTGAGTCGGCTAGTCAACGAGCAGTACTTC. This sequence encodes CSVSRLVNEQYF.

Points on this clonotype: Just one base apart from a much larger clone, this may be a read error. The V and J genes are TRBV20-1 and TRBJ1-3; weak D call: TRBD1 (5 bases). Per germline, CDR1 DFQATT and CDR2 SNEGSKA (reference sequence). This CDR3 comprises 16 residues. CDR3 protein: CCARDWRGFSGNTIYF. In DNA, the CDR3 is TGCTGTGCTAGAGATTGGCGGGGCTTCTCTGGAAACACCATATATTTT.

In its sample, this clonotype was seen many times. The V call is TRBV9, the J call TRBJ1-2; tentatively, D is TRBD1 (5 bases). Germline assignment: CDR1 SGDLS and CDR2 YYNGEE. V dropped 3 bases and J dropped 4 bases, with 10 bases sitting between them. The CDR3 sequence is 13 residues long. The CDR3, as DNA: TGTGCCAGCAGCGACGGGACGAGCTATGGCTACACCTTC. It is translated as CASSDGTSYGYTF.

In this sample, this clonotype turned up many times. CDR3 residues: CASSRPSGRDTGELFF. The CDR3 bases are TGTGCCAGCAGCAGACCTAGCGGACGGGACACCGGGGAGCTGTTTTTT. The chain couples TRBV7-9 to TRBJ2-2, with 7 bases that match TRBD2. Trimming took 5 bases from V and 3 from J; bases not matched to a gene: 9. This CDR3 spans 16 amino acids. Germline assignment: CDR1 SEHNR and CDR2 FQNEAQ (reference sequence).

The genes are TRBV20-1 and TRBJ2-7; D uncertain. The ends were cut back, 0 bases at V and 6 bases at J, with 6 bases in the middle. The CDR3 has 11 residues. CDR1 and CDR2 (germline): DFQATT, SNEGSKA (reference sequence). Written as DNA, the CDR3 is TGCAGTGCTAGAGATCCGCCCGAGCAGTACTTC. Encoded protein: CSARDPPEQYF.

V and J are TRBV7-3 and TRBJ2-7, with a weak D call TRBD2 (5 bases). The length of the CDR3 is 11 residues. The germline CDR1 and CDR2 sequences are SGHTA and FQGTGA. V was clipped by 10 bases and J by 11 bases, with 18 bases between them. In DNA, the CDR3 is TGTGCCATGATAGGAGGAACGTATAAGTACTTC. Its protein is CAMIGGTYKYF. Filled out from reference TRBV7-3 and TRBJ2-7, the complete variable domain reads GAGVSQTPSNKVTEKGKYVELRCDPISGHTALYWYRQSLGQGPEFLIYFQGTGAADDSGLPNDRFFAVRPEGSVSTLKIQRTERGDSAVYLCAMIGGTYKYFGPGTRLTVT.

This clonotype occurred many times. The chain couples TRBV20-1 to TRBJ2-3; possible D gene TRBD2, 5 bases. V gave up 1 base and J gave up 4 bases, with 12 bases separating them. Looked up from germline, CDR1 is DFQATT and CDR2 is SNEGSKA (reference sequence). The CDR3 extends over 14 amino acids. CDR3: CSARGEGRADTQYF. CDR3 DNA: TGCAGTGCTAGAGGAGAGGGCCGGGCAGATACGCAGTATTTT.

The chain couples TRBV7-9 to TRBJ1-4; D remains ambiguous. Germline CDR1 reads SEHNR; CDR2 reads FQNEAQ (reference sequence). With 5 bases removed from V and 7 bases from J, the gap between germline ends came to 11 bases. This CDR3 spans 13 amino acids. CDR3 sequence reads: CASSPQEFEKLFF. The CDR3 DNA is TGTGCCAGCAGCCCCCAGGAATTTGAAAAACTGTTTTTT.